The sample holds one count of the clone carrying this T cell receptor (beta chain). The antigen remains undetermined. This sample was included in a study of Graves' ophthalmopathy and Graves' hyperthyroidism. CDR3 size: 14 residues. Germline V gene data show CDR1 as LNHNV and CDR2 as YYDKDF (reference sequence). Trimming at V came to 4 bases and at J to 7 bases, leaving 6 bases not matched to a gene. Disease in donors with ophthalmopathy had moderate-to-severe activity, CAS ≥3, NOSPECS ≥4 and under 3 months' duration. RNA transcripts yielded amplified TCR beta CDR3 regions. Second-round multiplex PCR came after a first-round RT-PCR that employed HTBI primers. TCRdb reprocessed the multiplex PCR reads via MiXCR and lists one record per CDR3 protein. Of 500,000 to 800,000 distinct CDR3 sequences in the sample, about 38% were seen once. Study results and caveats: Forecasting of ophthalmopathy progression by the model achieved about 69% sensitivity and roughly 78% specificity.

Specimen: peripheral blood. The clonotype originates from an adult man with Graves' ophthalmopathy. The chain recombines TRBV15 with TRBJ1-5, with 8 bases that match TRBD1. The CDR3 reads CATSTGQGNQPQHF. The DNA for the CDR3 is TGTGCCACCAGCACCGGACAGGGAAACCAGCCCCAGCATTTT.